This TCR beta chain originates from a study of PD-L1 blockade in urothelial cancer. Diagnoses among patients were locally advanced or metastatic urothelial carcinoma. Profiling relied on immunoSEQ multiplex PCR, and the TCRdb table lists in-frame clones only, not all of them. The sample contains about 21,000 clones, around 91% of which appear only once. This TCR was recovered from a woman in her sixties or seventies with urothelial cancer. The source was PBMCs, collected around atezolizumab (anti-PD-L1) treatment.

This CDR3 is CASSQGLRGLTGELFF. CDR3 coding DNA: TGCGCCAGCAGCCAAGGACTACGAGGCCTCACCGGGGAGCTGTTTTTT. This chain joins TRBV4-1 and TRBJ2-2; maybe TRBD2 (5 bases). The CDR3 extends over 16 amino acids. Per germline, CDR1 MGHRA and CDR2 YSYEKL. The V and J ends lost 1 base and 4 bases respectively, with 13 bases between them.